This T cell receptor beta chain derives from a study of shared clonotypes between healthy human individuals. CD45RO-negative CD8 cells positively selected for CCR7 made up the naive population, which excluded terminally differentiated effector memory CD45RA+ cells. The assay was immunoSEQ multiplex PCR, and TCRdb's table has in-frame clones only and misses some. Of millions of clones listed, approximately 95% are singletons. Sequenced sample: naive CD8+ T cells sorted from blood. This clonotype was sampled from a man in his late teens or twenties in good health.

CDR3 DNA sequence: TGTGCCAGCAGCTTAATTGCGGGACTAGCGCACGAGCAGTACTTC. Its translation: CASSLIAGLAHEQYF. This chain links TRBV7-2 with TRBJ2-7, with 10 bases fitting TRBD2. After removal of 2 bases from V and 5 bases from J, the junction contained 6 bases not matched to a gene. The germline V gene has CDR1 SGHTA and CDR2 FQGNSA. The CDR3 has 15 residues. Full variable domain (rest looked up from reference TRBV7-2 and TRBJ2-7): GAGVSQSPSNKVTEKGKDVELRCDPISGHTALYWYRQSLGQGLEFLIYFQGNSAPDKSGLPSDRFSAERTGGSVSTLTIQRTQQEDSAVYLCASSLIAGLAHEQYFGPGTRLTVT.